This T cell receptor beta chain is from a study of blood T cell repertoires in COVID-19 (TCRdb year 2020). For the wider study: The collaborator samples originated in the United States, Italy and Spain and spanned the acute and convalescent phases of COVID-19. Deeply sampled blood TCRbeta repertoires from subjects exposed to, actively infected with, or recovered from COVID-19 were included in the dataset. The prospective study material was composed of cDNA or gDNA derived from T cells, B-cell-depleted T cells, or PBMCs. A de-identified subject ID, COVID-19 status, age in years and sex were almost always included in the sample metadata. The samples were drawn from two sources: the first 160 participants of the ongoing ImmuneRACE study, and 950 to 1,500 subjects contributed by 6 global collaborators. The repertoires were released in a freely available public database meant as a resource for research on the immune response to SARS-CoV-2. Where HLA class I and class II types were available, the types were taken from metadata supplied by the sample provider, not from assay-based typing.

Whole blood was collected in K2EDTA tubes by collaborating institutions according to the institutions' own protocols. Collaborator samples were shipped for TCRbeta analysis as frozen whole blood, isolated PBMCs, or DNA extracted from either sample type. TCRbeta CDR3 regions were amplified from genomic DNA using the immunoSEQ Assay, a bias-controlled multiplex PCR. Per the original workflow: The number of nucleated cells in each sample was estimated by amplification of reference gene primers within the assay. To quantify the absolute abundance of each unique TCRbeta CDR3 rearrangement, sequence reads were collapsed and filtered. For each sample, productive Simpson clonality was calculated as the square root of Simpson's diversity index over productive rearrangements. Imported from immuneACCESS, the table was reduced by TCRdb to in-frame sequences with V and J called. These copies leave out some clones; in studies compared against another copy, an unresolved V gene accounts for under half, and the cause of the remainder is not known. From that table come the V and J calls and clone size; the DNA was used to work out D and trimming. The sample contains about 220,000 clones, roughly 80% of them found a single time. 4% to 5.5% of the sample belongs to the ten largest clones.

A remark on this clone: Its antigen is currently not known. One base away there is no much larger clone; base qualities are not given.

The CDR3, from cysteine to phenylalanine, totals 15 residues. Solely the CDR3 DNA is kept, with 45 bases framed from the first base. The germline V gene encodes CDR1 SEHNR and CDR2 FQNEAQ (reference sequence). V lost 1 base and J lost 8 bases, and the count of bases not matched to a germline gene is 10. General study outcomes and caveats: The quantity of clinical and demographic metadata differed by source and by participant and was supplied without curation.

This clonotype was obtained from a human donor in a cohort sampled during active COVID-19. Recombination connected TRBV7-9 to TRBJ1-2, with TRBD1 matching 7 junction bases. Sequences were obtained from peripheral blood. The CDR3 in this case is CASSLVTGTARGYTF. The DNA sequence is TGTGCCAGCAGCTTAGTTACCGGGACAGCAAGAGGCTACACCTTC.